This TCR beta chain was sequenced during a study of vaccination effects on CD4 cells after COVID-19. Background on the study: Post-vaccine specimens arrived a median 72 days past the second dose.

Trimming took 3 bases from V and 5 from J, leaving 4 bases between them. The CDR3 runs 12 residues. Germline V gene lookup returns CDR1 LNHDA and CDR2 SQIVND (reference sequence). Assay used: immunoSEQ multiplex PCR; TCRdb lists only in-frame clones, some missing. The data hold 75,000 to 100,000 clones, with around 74% observed a single time. Antigen-specific CD4+ T cells were first expanded with viral peptide pools by the ViraFEST assay and only then sequenced. The culture ran for approximately 10 days, and then CD4+ T cells were isolated. Either the BNT162b2 or mRNA-1273 vaccine was given to participants in two doses. Vaccinated recipients, who were negative for nucleocapsid antibodies, had no history of SARS-CoV-2 infection. With respect to this clone: What it recognizes is unknown.

The source material was CD4+ T cells from PBMCs cultured with HCoV-OC43 spike peptides, sampled after COVID-19 vaccination. Described subset: HCoV-OC43 spike overlapping peptide pool stimulation. This sequence was found in a human donor who received a COVID-19 vaccine. The chain carries TRBV19 and TRBJ2-2; D gene uncertain. CDR3 amino acids: CASSILTGELFF. CDR3 DNA: TGTGCCAGTAGTATCCTTACCGGGGAGCTGTTTTTT.